This entry concerns a single T cell receptor beta chain. CDR1 is MNHEY and CDR2 is SVGAGI in the germline V gene. The CDR3 runs 16 residues. V was shortened by 4 bases and J by 5 bases, with 20 bases between the two germline ends. TCRdb's copy holds only in-frame clones and misses some; the assay was immunoSEQ multiplex PCR. The profile shows 210,000 or so clones, 80% to 90% of them singletons. The data derive from a study of blood T cell repertoires in COVID-19. The specimen sequenced was peripheral blood. This TCR was sampled from a man aged 18 to 30 with active or convalescent COVID-19. The chain uses TRBV6-5 and TRBJ2-5; tentatively, D is TRBD2 (6 bases). CDR3 DNA: TGTGCCAGCAGTTCCCGTCCTGGAGGGAGGTATGAGACCCAGTACTTC. Its protein product is CASSSRPGGRYETQYF.